This TCR beta chain was profiled in a study of monozygotic twins with inflammatory bowel disease. Study results and caveats: No difference was seen in repertoire similarity between concordant and discordant twins, possibly from limited power.

T cells were not sorted, and total RNA was isolated straight from whole blood. Per TCR library, 3,500 to 4,000 ng of total RNA was used. Molecular identifiers with 6-nucleotide sample barcodes were added during cDNA synthesis via template switching. TCRdb re-analyzed the 5' RACE reads; it lists each CDR3 protein once, without DNA. This sample contains about 300,000 distinct CDR3 sequences. Concerning this clonotype itself: The antigen is unknown.

This sequence originates from a human donor with ulcerative colitis or Crohn's disease, or a healthy co-twin of an affected twin (not recorded which). The sample was blood.

CDR3 loop: CASSPGVNNEQFF. The chain joins TRBV18 to TRBJ2-1. The CDR3 totals 13 residues. CDR1 and CDR2 (germline): KGHSH, LQKENI.